The table lists the clone carrying this T cell receptor (beta chain) with a few counts. The target antigen is unknown. This sample is drawn from a study of T cells after yellow fever vaccination. Study conclusions and caveats: A small proportion of clonotypes was detected in both the CD4 and CD8 compartments.

The ends were cut back, 6 bases at V and 5 bases at J, with 23 bases in the middle. This CDR3 contains 16 residues. Looked up from germline, CDR1 is DFQATT and CDR2 is SNEGSKA (reference sequence). Via MiXCR, TCRdb re-called the 5' RACE reads, giving one row per CDR3 protein. The sample contains approximately 260,000 distinct CDR3 sequences, over 10% of which appear only once. V and J are TRBV20-1 and TRBJ2-1; no firm D call. This specimen consisted of CD4+ T cells sorted from PBMCs, obtained 45 days after the yellow fever booster vaccination. The clonotype comes from a man aged 30 to 39 who received the YFV17D yellow fever vaccine. CDR3 amino acids: CSAKPPRKQRNNEQFF. In DNA, the CDR3 is TGCAGTGCGAAGCCCCCCCGGAAGCAGAGAAACAATGAGCAGTTCTTC.